This is a list of T cell receptor beta chains from one sample in a study of T cell clusters in autoimmune cytopenias. TCRdb reanalyzed the multiplex PCR reads and collapses them to one entry per CDR3 protein, without DNA. The repertoire shows about 15,000 distinct CDR3 sequences; the top ten hold 3% to 4.5%. These data were also filed under a second study, of T cell repertoires in aging, cancer and after chemotherapy.

Sequencing used peripheral blood. The receptors shown here come from a human donor in good health. The CDR3 runs from the conserved cysteine through the conserved F or W. Each record gives: clone size, V gene, J gene, CDR3 protein. Rows give clone size only sometimes, using once, few, many, or a class for an expanded clone.

size: NA
V: TRBV29-1
J: TRBJ2-1
CDR3: CSALRGSYEQFF

size: NA
V: TRBV6-5
J: TRBJ1-4
CDR3: CASSKDRGNEKLFF

size: NA
V: TRBV15
J: TRBJ2-7
CDR3: CATSRDSVAGSPYEQYF

size: medium-sized
V: TRBV29-1
J: TRBJ2-4
CDR3: CSGTGQGKNIQYF

size: NA
V: TRBV6-2/TRBV6-3
J: TRBJ2-2
CDR3: CASSYGSRTGELFF

size: NA
V: TRBV19
J: TRBJ2-2
CDR3: CASSIGGNTGELFF

size: NA
V: TRBV5-1
J: TRBJ2-7
CDR3: CASSSNRDEQYF

size: NA
V: TRBV19
J: TRBJ2-7
CDR3: CASKWTGLLSEQFF

size: NA
V: TRBV6-2/TRBV6-3
J: TRBJ2-2
CDR3: CASSLSGGELFF

size: NA
V: TRBV7-6
J: TRBJ2-1
CDR3: CASSGAGRLSSYNEQFF

size: NA
V: TRBV19
J: TRBJ2-1
CDR3: CASSIDRGDEQFF

size: NA
V: TRBV5-4
J: TRBJ2-1
CDR3: CASSGPRLEQFF

size: NA
V: TRBV19
J: TRBJ2-6
CDR3: CASSSQGAQGANVLTF

size: NA
V: TRBV7-6
J: TRBJ2-2
CDR3: CASSSRATGGELFF

size: NA
V: TRBV7-2
J: TRBJ2-1
CDR3: CASSLDHVYNEQFF

size: NA
V: TRBV12-3/TRBV12-4
J: TRBJ1-1
CDR3: CASSPNTEAFF

size: medium-sized
V: TRBV5-4
J: TRBJ2-5
CDR3: CASSLALAAQETQYF

size: NA
V: TRBV19
J: TRBJ2-3
CDR3: CASKPGTGRVNTQYF

size: NA
V: TRBV5-5
J: TRBJ2-3
CDR3: CASSPGGGSGGSSDTQYF

size: NA
V: TRBV27
J: TRBJ2-2
CDR3: CASSRQLGTGELFF

size: NA
V: TRBV19
J: TRBJ2-7
CDR3: CASGLVGLDEQYF

size: NA
V: TRBV18
J: TRBJ2-7
CDR3: CASSFNPTNEQYF

size: NA
V: TRBV7-9
J: TRBJ2-7
CDR3: CASRTGAEQYF

size: medium-sized
V: TRBV29-1
J: TRBJ2-2
CDR3: CSVEGVAATGELFF

size: NA
V: TRBV6-5
J: TRBJ2-1
CDR3: CASSFGQGKFNEQFF

size: NA
V: TRBV11-3
J: TRBJ2-5
CDR3: CASTGGALETQYF

size: NA
V: TRBV4-3
J: TRBJ2-1
CDR3: CASSHGLAGGVEQFF

size: NA
V: TRBV19
J: TRBJ2-5
CDR3: CASSIDLRGKETQYF

size: NA
V: TRBV28
J: TRBJ2-7
CDR3: CASSLRDLSSYEQYF

size: NA
V: TRBV6-1
J: TRBJ2-5
CDR3: CASVVSLAGTQYF

size: NA
V: TRBV12-3/TRBV12-4
J: TRBJ2-7
CDR3: CASAVKHEQYF

size: NA
V: TRBV19
J: TRBJ1-2
CDR3: CASSIDLRGRSYTF

size: NA
V: TRBV18
J: TRBJ1-2
CDR3: CASSPQTEEGYTF

size: NA
V: TRBV18
J: TRBJ2-7
CDR3: CASSPPDRDEQYF

size: NA
V: TRBV13
J: TRBJ1-2
CDR3: CASSLEGGHPYGYTF

size: NA
V: TRBV11-3
J: TRBJ2-7
CDR3: CASTSGRREQYF

size: medium-sized
V: TRBV19
J: TRBJ2-2
CDR3: CASSPTWGELFF

size: NA
V: TRBV12-3/TRBV12-4
J: TRBJ2-3
CDR3: CASSPLRDTQYF

size: NA
V: TRBV6-1
J: TRBJ2-1
CDR3: CASSRTLASRSSYNEQFF

size: NA
V: TRBV6-1
J: TRBJ2-3
CDR3: CASPPGDTQYF

size: NA
V: TRBV20-1
J: TRBJ2-7
CDR3: CSGTSRRLYEQYF

size: NA
V: TRBV6-5
J: TRBJ2-1
CDR3: CASSYSQAGLEQFF

size: NA
V: TRBV29-1
J: TRBJ1-5
CDR3: CSVATGHSNQPQHF

size: NA
V: TRBV19
J: TRBJ2-7
CDR3: CASSTGYEQYF

size: medium-sized
V: TRBV29-1
J: TRBJ1-2
CDR3: CSVQGAGGYTF

size: NA
V: TRBV6-5
J: TRBJ2-7
CDR3: CASSYRRLAGYYEQYF